The 3 T cell receptor beta chains below all came from one sample that was sequenced in a study of control samples from healthy donors and cancer patients. Produced via immunoSEQ multiplex PCR; TCRdb's table is partial and in-frame only. The top ten hold around 1.4% of the sample, which has fewer than 200,000 clones, around nine tenths seen once. The specimen sequenced was blood. The receptor source for this set is a man aged 25-45 years in good health.

This clone has a handful of counts. The CDR3 sequence: CAWSYTTREKLFF. The DNA of the CDR3 is TGTGCCTGGAGTTATACCACCCGTGAAAAACTGTTTTTT. The chain has TRBV30 and TRBJ1-4; no definite D call. CDR1 is GTSNPN and CDR2 is SVGIG in the germline V gene (reference sequence). Deletions cut 2 bases from V and 7 bases from J, with 11 bases between. The CDR3 has 13 amino acids.

The CDR3 protein is CASSAPGQGDFGYTF. CDR3 nucleotides: TGTGCCAGCAGCGCCCCGGGACAGGGAGATTTTGGCTACACCTTC. The rearrangement joins TRBV9 to TRBJ1-2; 9 bases line up with TRBD1. Germline V gene lookup returns CDR1 SGDLS and CDR2 YYNGEE. The V segment lost 3 bases and the J segment 7 bases; nucleotides outside the gene matches: 10. The CDR3 totals 15 residues.

The CDR3 sequence: CAISGRRGEDTQYF. In nucleotides, the CDR3 is TGTGCCATCAGCGGCCGGCGGGGCGAGGATACGCAGTATTTT. The gene calls are TRBV10-3 and TRBJ2-3; the D gene is possibly TRBD2 (6 bases). The length of the CDR3 is 14 residues. V dropped 6 bases and J dropped 6 bases, with 16 bases sitting between them. Germline V CDR1 and CDR2: ENHRY, SYGVKD.